This TCR beta chain originates from a study of cytomegalovirus exposure and HLA in healthy donors. Study as a whole: About 82 million unique TCRs from HLA-typed donors were held in an early release of data. Study-wide findings and caveats: Presence/absence analyses supposed approximately even sequencing depth among donors. Generally TCR sequences proved uncommon, though certain public TCRs appeared in numerous donors. CMV antigen specificity of a few CMV-associated chains was confirmed in vitro.

The CDR3 is 14 amino acids. Germline lookup yields CDR1 MNHEY and CDR2 SMNVEV (reference sequence). V lost 5 bases, J lost 5 bases, and 13 bases lay in between. The PCR used 60 Vbeta and 13 Jbeta primers. The table came from immunoSEQ multiplex PCR; TCRdb's copy has only in-frame clones and leaves some out. The sample gives some 190,000 clones, approximately 80% of which show up once; around 1.4% is in the top ten. For this clone: As yet, its antigen is unknown.

The clonotype was recovered from a girl aged 5-17 years in good health and CMV-seropositive. Sequenced input: PBMCs. This chain connects TRBV27 to TRBJ2-1; TRBD2 might be the D (6 bases). CDR3 coding DNA: TGTGCCAGCAGTGACGGGAGTTACCACAATGAGCAGTTCTTC. This encodes CASSDGSYHNEQFF.